Included here is one T cell receptor beta chain sequence, with context. What it binds is not known. The sample belongs to a study of T cell responses to AZD1222 COVID-19 vaccine. Study outcomes and limitations: It should be noted that donors were predominantly white British and more often female, and clonal diversity was possibly underestimated. Seropositive status at baseline applied to only six AZD1222 recipients.

Sequenced by immunoSEQ multiplex PCR; TCRdb stores in-frame clones only, minus some. The table lists roughly 150,000 clones, approximately 91% of them singletons. The CDR3 contains 18 residues. V lost 1 base and J lost 1; bases outside the gene matches: 7. Germline CDR1 and CDR2: LNHNV and YYDKDF (reference sequence). This TCR came from an adult who received the AZD1222 COVID-19 vaccine. This chain joins TRBV15 and TRBJ1-5; TRBD1 matches 10 bases. The starting material was peripheral blood, obtained 28 days after the second AZD1222 dose. Here the CDR3 reads CATSRGPGQGTSNQPQHF. In nucleotides, the CDR3 is TGTGCCACCAGCAGAGGGCCGGGACAGGGGACGAGCAATCAGCCCCAGCATTTT.